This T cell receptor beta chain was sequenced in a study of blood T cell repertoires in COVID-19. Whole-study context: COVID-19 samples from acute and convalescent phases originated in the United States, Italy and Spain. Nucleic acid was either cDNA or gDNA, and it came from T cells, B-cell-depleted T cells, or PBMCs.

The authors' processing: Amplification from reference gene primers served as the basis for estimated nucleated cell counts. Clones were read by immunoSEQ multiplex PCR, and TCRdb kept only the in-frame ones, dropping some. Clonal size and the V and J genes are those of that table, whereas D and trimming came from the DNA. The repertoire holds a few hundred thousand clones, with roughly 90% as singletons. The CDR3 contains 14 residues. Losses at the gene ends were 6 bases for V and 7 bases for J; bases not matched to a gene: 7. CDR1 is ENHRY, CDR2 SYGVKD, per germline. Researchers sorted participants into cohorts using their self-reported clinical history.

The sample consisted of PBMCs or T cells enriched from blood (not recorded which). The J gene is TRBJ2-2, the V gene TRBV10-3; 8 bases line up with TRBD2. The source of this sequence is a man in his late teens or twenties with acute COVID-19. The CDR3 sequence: CAISGTREGGELFF. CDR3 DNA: TGTGCCATCAGCGGGACTAGAGAAGGCGGGGAGCTGTTTTTT.